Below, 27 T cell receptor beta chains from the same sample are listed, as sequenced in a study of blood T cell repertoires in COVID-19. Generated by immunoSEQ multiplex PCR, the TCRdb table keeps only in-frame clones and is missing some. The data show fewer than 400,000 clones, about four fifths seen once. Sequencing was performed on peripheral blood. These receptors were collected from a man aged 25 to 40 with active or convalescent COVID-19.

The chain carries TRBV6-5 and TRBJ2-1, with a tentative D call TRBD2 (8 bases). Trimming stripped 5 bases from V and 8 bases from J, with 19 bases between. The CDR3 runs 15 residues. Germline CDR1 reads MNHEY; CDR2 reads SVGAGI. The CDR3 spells CASSRGREVIHEQFF. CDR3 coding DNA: TGTGCCAGCAGTAGGGGGCGGGAGGTTATCCATGAGCAGTTCTTC.

The CDR3 sequence: CASSSPGGLAIDTQYF. CDR3 coding DNA: TGTGCCAGCAGCTCCCCAGGGGGACTAGCGATAGATACGCAGTATTTT. The chain recombines TRBV11-2 with TRBJ2-3; TRBD2 matches at 10 bases. With 4 bases clipped from V and 5 bases from J, the junction kept 9 bases outside the gene matches. This CDR3 spans 16 amino acids. CDR1 and CDR2 from the germline V gene are SGHAT and FQNNGV.

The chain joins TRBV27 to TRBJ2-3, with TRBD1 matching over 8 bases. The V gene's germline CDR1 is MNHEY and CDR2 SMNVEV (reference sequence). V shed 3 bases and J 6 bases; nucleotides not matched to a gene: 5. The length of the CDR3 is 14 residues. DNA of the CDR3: TGTGCCAGCAGTTTGGGCAGGGGGCACGATACGCAGTATTTT. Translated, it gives CASSLGRGHDTQYF.

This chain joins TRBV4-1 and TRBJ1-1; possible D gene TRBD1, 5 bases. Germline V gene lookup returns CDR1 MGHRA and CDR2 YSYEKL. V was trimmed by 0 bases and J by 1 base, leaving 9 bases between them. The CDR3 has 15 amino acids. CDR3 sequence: CASSQDWRGNTEAFF. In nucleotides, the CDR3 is TGCGCCAGCAGCCAAGATTGGAGGGGGAACACTGAAGCTTTCTTT.

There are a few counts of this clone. As DNA, the CDR3 is TGTGCCAGCAGCCCCGCGGGCAGCAATCAGCCCCAGCATTTT. Protein: CASSPAGSNQPQHF. The chain combines TRBV6-5 with TRBJ1-5; D is uncertain. There are 14 residues in the CDR3. In germline, CDR1 is MNHEY, CDR2 SVGAGI. Trimming stripped 6 bases from V and 1 base from J, with 10 bases between.

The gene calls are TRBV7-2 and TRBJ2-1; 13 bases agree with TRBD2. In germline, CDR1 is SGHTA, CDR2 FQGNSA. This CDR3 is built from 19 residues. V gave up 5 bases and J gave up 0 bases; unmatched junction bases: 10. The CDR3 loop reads CASSDRRLAGGRSYNEQFF. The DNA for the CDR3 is TGTGCCAGCAGCGACAGGAGACTAGCGGGAGGACGCTCCTACAATGAGCAGTTCTTC.

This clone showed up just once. For the CDR3, the DNA is TGTGCCAGCTCTAGCGGAAGTTTTACCGGGGAGCTGTTTTTT. Its translation: CASSSGSFTGELFF. This rearrangement joins TRBV28 to TRBJ2-2; 7 nucleotides match TRBD2. The CDR3 contains 14 residues. From germline, CDR1 is MDHEN and CDR2 SYDVKM. V dropped 8 bases and J dropped 5; count of bases not matched to a gene: 8. The complete variable domain, with remaining parts taken from reference TRBV28 and TRBJ2-2, reads DVKVTQSSRYLVKRTGEKVFLECVQDMDHENMFWYRQDPGLGLRLIYFSYDVKMKEKGDIPEGYSVSREKKERFSLILESASTNQTSMYLCASSSGSFTGELFFGEGSRLTVL.

This CDR3 reads CASSQGTGYEKLFF. CDR3 nucleotide sequence: TGCGCCAGCAGCCAAGGGACAGGCTATGAAAAACTGTTTTTT. This chain links TRBV4-3 with TRBJ1-4, with 7 bases fitting TRBD1. The J segment lost 6 bases and the V segment lost 1 base, leaving 2 bases of the junction unmatched. The CDR3 consists of 14 residues. The germline V gene has CDR1 LGHNA and CDR2 YSLEER.

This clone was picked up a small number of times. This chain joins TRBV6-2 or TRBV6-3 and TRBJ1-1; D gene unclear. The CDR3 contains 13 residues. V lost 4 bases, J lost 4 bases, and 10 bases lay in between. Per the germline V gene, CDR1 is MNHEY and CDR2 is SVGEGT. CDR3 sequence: CASSSPGSTEAFF. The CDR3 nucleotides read TGTGCCAGCAGTTCCCCGGGTAGCACTGAAGCTTTCTTT.

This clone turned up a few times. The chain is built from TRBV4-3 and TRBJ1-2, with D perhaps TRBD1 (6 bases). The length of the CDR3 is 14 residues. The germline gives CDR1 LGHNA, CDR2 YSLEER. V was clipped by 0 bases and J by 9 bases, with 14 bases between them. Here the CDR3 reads CASSQETGGGRYTF. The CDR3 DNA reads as TGCGCCAGCAGCCAAGAAACGGGGGGCGGGCGCTACACCTTC.

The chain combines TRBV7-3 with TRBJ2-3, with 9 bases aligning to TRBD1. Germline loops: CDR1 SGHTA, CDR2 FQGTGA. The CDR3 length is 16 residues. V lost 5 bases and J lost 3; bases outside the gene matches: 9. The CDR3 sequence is CASSLVGTGRTDTQYF. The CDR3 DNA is TGTGCCAGCAGCCTAGTCGGGACAGGGAGGACAGATACGCAGTATTTT.

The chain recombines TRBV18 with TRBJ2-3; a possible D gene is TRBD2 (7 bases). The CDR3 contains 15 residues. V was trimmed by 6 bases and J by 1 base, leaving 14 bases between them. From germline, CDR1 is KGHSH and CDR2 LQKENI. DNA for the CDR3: TGTGCCAGCTCCCCAGGAGGGGGGGGCACAGATACGCAGTATTTT. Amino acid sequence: CASSPGGGGTDTQYF.

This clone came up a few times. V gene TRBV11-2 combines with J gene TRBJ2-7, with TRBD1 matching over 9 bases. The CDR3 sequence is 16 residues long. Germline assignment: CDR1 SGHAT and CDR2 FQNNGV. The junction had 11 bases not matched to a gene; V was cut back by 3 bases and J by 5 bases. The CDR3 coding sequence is TGTGCCAGCAGCTTCGTACGAGGACAGGGGTCCCACGAGCAGTACTTC. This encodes CASSFVRGQGSHEQYF.

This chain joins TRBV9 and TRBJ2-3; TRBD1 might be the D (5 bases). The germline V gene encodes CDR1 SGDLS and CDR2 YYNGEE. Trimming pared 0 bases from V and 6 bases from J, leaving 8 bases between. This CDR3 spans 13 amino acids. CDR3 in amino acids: CASSVVDNDTQYF. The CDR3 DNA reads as TGTGCCAGCAGCGTAGTGGACAACGATACGCAGTATTTT.

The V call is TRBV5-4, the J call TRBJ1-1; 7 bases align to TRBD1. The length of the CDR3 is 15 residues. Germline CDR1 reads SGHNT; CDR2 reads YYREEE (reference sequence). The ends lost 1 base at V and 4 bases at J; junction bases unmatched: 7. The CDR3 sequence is CASSLRGQFSTEAFF. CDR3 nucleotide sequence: TGTGCCAGCAGCTTGAGGGGACAGTTTAGCACTGAAGCTTTCTTT.

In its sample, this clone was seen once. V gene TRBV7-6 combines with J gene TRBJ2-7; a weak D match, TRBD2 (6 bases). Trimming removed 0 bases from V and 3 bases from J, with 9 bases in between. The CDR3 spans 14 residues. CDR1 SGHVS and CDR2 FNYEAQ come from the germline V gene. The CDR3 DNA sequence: TGTGCCAGCAGCTTAGCGGAGGGCGGCTACGAGCAGTACTTC. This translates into CASSLAEGGYEQYF. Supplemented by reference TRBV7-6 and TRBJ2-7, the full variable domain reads GAGVSQSPRYKVTKRGQDVALRCDPISGHVSLYWYRQALGQGPEFLTYFNYEAQQDKSGLPNDRFSAERPEGSISTLTIQRTEQRDSAMYRCASSLAEGGYEQYFGPGTRLTVT.

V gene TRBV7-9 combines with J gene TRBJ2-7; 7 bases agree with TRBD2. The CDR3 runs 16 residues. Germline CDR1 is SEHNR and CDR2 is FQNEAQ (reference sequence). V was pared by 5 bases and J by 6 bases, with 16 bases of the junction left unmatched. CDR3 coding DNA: TGTGCCAGCAGCCTCCGGGGGGAGTCGAGTCGGGGCGAGCAGTACTTC. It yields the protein CASSLRGESSRGEQYF.

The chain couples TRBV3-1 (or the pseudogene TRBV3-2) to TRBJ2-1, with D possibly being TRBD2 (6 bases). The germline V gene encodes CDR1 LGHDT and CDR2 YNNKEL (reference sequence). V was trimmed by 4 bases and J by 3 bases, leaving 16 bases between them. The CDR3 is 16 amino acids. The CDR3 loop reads CASSPHRLGGYNEQFF. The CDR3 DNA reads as TGTGCCAGCAGCCCCCACAGGCTCGGGGGCTACAATGAGCAGTTCTTC.

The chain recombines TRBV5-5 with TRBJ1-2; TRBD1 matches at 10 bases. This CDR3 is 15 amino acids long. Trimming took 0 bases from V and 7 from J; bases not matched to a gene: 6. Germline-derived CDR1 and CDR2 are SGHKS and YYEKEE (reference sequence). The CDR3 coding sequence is TGTGCCAGCAGCTTGGGGGACAGGGGCTTTCGTGGCTACACCTTC. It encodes CASSLGDRGFRGYTF. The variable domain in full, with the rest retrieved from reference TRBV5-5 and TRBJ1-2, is DAGVTQSPTHLIKTRGQQVTLRCSPISGHKSVSWYQQVLGQGPQFIFQYYEKEERGRGNFPDRFSARQFPNYSSELNVNALLLGDSALYLCASSLGDRGFRGYTFGSGTRLTVV.

CDR3 coding DNA: TGTGCCAGCAGCTTAGTGGAGGACGGACCTTTGTACGAGCAGTACTTC. Protein product: CASSLVEDGPLYEQYF. V gene TRBV7-8 combines with J gene TRBJ2-7, with D perhaps TRBD2 (5 bases). This CDR3 region has 16 residues. V lost 1 base to trimming and J lost 4 bases, with 17 bases between them. Germline CDR1 and CDR2: SGHVS and FQNEAQ.

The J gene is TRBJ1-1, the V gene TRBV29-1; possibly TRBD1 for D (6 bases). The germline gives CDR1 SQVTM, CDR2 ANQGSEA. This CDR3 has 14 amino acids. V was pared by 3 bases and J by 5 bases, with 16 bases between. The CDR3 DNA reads TGCAGCGTTGATCTTTTTACAGGGAATACTGAAGCTTTCTTT. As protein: CSVDLFTGNTEAFF.

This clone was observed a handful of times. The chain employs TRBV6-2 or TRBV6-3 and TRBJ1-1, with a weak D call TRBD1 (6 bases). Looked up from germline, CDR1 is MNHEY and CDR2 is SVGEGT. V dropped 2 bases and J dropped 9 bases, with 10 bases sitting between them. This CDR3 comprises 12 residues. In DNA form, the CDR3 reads TGTGCCAGCAGTTACGGCGGGGGGCAAGCTTTCTTT. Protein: CASSYGGGQAFF.

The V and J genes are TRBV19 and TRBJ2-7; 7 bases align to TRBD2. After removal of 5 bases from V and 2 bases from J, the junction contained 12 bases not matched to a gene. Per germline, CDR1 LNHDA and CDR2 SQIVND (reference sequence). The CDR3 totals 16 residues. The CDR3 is CASSRLSGTNPYEQYF. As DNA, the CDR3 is TGTGCCAGTAGTCGACTTTCCGGGACTAACCCCTACGAGCAGTACTTC.

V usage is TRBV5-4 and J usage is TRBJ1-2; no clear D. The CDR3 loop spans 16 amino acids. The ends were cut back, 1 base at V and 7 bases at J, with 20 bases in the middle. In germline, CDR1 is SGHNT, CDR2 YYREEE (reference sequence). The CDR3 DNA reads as TGTGCCAGCAGCTTGCTAGGTCGACGGCATGAGGGTGGCTACACCTTC. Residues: CASSLLGRRHEGGYTF.

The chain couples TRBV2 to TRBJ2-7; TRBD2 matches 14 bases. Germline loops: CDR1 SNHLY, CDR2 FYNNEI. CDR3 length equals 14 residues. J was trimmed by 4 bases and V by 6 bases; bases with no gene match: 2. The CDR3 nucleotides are TGTGCCAGCAGCGGGACTAGCGGGAGTTACGAGCAGTACTTC. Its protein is CASSGTSGSYEQYF.

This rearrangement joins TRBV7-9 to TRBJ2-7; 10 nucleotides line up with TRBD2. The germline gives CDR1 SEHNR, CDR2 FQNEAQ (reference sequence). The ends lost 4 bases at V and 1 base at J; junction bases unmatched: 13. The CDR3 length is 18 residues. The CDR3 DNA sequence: TGTGCCAGCAGCTCAGAACTAGCGGGGAAATCGACGTCCTACGAGCAGTACTTC. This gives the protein CASSSELAGKSTSYEQYF.

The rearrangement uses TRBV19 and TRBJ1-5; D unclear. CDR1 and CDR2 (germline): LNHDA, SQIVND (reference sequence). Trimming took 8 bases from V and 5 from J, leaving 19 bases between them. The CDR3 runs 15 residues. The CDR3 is CASAAGYNSDQPQHF. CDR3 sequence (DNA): TGTGCCAGTGCGGCTGGGTACAATTCGGATCAGCCCCAGCATTTT.